The 13 T cell receptor beta chains below were found in one sample sequenced in a study of PD-1 blockade in classical Hodgkin lymphoma. Sample time point: newly diagnosed, previously untreated cHL patient sample. Produced via immunoSEQ multiplex PCR; TCRdb's table is partial and in-frame only. The profile shows tens of thousands of clones, 94% of them singletons. Sequencing was done on a sample of peripheral blood mononuclear cells (PBMCs). The receptor set was obtained from a human donor with classical Hodgkin lymphoma.

The chain links TRBV5-6 to TRBJ2-3, with 7 bases that match TRBD2. The CDR3 extends over 15 amino acids. V lost 6 bases to trimming and J lost 4 bases; unmatched junction nucleotides: 11. Germline loops: CDR1 SGHDT, CDR2 YYEEEE. The CDR3 sequence is CASTQGAGLADTQYF. As DNA, the CDR3 is TGTGCCAGCACCCAGGGAGCGGGACTGGCAGATACGCAGTATTTT.

The gene calls are TRBV5-6 and TRBJ1-2; TRBD1 matches at 7 bases. The CDR3 runs to 14 residues. Germline lookup yields CDR1 SGHDT and CDR2 YYEEEE. Losses at the gene ends were 4 bases for V and 2 bases for J; bases not matched to a gene: 5. The DNA of the CDR3 is TGTGCCAGCAGCCCGGGACAGAAAAACTATGGCTACACCTTC. This codes for CASSPGQKNYGYTF.

The chain recombines TRBV2 with TRBJ1-4, with D perhaps matching TRBD1 (5 bases). This CDR3 is 16 amino acids long. V lost 2 bases and J 5 bases, leaving 15 bases between the germline ends. Germline values: CDR1 SNHLY, CDR2 FYNNEI. DNA for the CDR3: TGTGCCAGCAGTGAACCCCGCCAGGGCCCCAATGAAAAACTGTTTTTT. Amino acid sequence: CASSEPRQGPNEKLFF.

The genes are TRBV5-1 and TRBJ2-1; no clear D. The CDR3 is made up of 13 amino acids. The V gene lost 5 bases and the J gene lost 7 bases, with 13 bases spanning the gap. Germline CDR1 SGHRS, CDR2 YFSETQ. The CDR3 nucleotides are TGCGCCAGCAGTCATAGGGCAGAGAATGAGCAGTTCTTC. It is translated as CASSHRAENEQFF.

The chain links TRBV15 to TRBJ1-6; D is perhaps TRBD1 (5 bases). The CDR3 contains 17 residues. CDR1 is LNHNV, CDR2 YYDKDF, per germline (reference sequence). The V gene lost 3 bases and the J gene lost 4 bases, with 16 bases spanning the gap. CDR3 sequence reads: CATSRGSGTAYNSPLHF. The CDR3 DNA reads as TGTGCCACCAGCAGGGGATCCGGGACGGCGTATAATTCACCCCTCCACTTT.

The chain combines TRBV5-6 with TRBJ1-1; D perhaps matches TRBD1 (5 bases). The germline CDR1 and CDR2 sequences are SGHDT and YYEEEE. This CDR3 is 12 amino acids long. V was cut by 2 bases and J by 6 bases, with 8 bases left in between. DNA of the CDR3: TGTGCCAGCAGCTTCAGGGTCTCTGAAGCTTTCTTT. Encoded protein: CASSFRVSEAFF.

The V gene is TRBV30, the J gene TRBJ2-1; TRBD2 matches at 9 bases. CDR3 length: 12 residues. The germline CDR1 and CDR2 sequences are GTSNPN and SVGIG (reference sequence). V dropped 7 bases and J dropped 6; count of bases not matched to a gene: 4. The CDR3 region is CAYSGGFNEQFF. The CDR3 coding sequence is TGTGCCTATAGCGGGGGTTTCAATGAGCAGTTCTTC.

The genes are TRBV6-5 and TRBJ1-6, with 8 nucleotides matching TRBD1. Germline lookup yields CDR1 MNHEY and CDR2 SVGAGI. This CDR3 contains 14 residues. V shed 6 bases and J 7 bases; nucleotides not matched to a gene: 5. CDR3 amino acids: CASSRTGGNSPLHF. CDR3 coding DNA: TGTGCCAGCAGCCGCACAGGGGGAAATTCACCCCTCCACTTT.

This clone has a handful of counts. This sequence joins TRBV27 and TRBJ2-3, with D tentatively TRBD1 (5 bases). The ends were cut back, 4 bases at V and 0 bases at J, with 14 bases in the middle. The length of the CDR3 is 16 residues. In germline, CDR1 is MNHEY, CDR2 SMNVEV (reference sequence). CDR3 DNA: TGTGCCAGCAGTTCGTCCGGACACGCTAGCACAGATACGCAGTATTTT. Residues: CASSSSGHASTDTQYF.

The rearrangement joins TRBV18 to TRBJ2-7, with D perhaps matching TRBD1 (6 bases). With 2 bases removed from V and 2 bases from J, the gap between germline ends came to 10 bases. From germline, CDR1 is KGHSH and CDR2 LQKENI. This CDR3 has 14 residues. Here the CDR3 reads CASSPSQGPYEQYF. Here the CDR3 DNA reads TGTGCCAGCTCACCATCACAGGGTCCCTACGAGCAGTACTTC.

This chain uses TRBV30 with TRBJ2-1, with 11 bases identical to TRBD2. V trimming: 0 bases; J trimming: 2 bases; junction bases outside the gene matches: 3. Per the germline V gene, CDR1 is GTSNPN and CDR2 is SVGIG (reference sequence). This CDR3 spans 16 amino acids. The CDR3 bases are TGTGCCTGGAGTGTACTGACTAGCGGGACCTACAATGAGCAGTTCTTC. Amino acid sequence: CAWSVLTSGTYNEQFF.

This clone was picked up a small number of times. V is TRBV12-5 and J is TRBJ2-7; no clear D gene. From germline, CDR1 is LGHNT and CDR2 FRNRAP. V lost 5 bases and J 4 bases, leaving 6 bases between the germline ends. This CDR3 is 11 amino acids long. The CDR3 loop is CASGPKYEQYF. CDR3 sequence (DNA): TGTGCTAGTGGTCCAAAATACGAGCAGTACTTC.

The chain links TRBV2 to TRBJ2-3; D is possibly TRBD2 (7 bases). CDR1 SNHLY and CDR2 FYNNEI come from the germline V gene. The CDR3 loop spans 16 amino acids. Trimming pared 6 bases from V and 4 bases from J, leaving 20 bases between. The CDR3 DNA reads TGTGCCAGCAGCCCCGTATGGGGGGGGCCCGCAGATACGCAGTATTTT. The encoded protein is CASSPVWGGPADTQYF.